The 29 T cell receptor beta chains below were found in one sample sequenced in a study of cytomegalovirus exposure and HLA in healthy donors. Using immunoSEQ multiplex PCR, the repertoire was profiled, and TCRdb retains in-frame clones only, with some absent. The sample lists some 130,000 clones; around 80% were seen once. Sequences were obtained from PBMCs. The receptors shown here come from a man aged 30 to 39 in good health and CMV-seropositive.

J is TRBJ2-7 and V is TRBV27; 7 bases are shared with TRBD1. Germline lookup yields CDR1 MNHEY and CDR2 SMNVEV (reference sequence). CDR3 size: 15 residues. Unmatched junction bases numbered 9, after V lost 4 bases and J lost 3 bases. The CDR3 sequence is CASSWGRDRDYEQYF. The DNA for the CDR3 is TGTGCCAGCAGTTGGGGTAGGGACAGAGACTACGAGCAGTACTTC.

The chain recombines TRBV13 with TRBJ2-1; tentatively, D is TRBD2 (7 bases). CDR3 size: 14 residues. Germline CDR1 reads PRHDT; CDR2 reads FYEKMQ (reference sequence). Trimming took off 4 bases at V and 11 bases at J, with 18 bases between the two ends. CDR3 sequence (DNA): TGTGCCAGCAGCTCTCATTCAGCGGGACAAAAGCAGTTCTTC. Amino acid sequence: CASSSHSAGQKQFF.

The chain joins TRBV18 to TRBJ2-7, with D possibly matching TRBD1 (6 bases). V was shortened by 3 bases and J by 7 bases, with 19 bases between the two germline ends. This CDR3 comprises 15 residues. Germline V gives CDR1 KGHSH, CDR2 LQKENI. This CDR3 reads CASSPWTDTFLEQYF. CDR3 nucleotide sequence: TGTGCCAGCTCACCTTGGACAGACACATTTTTGGAGCAGTACTTC.

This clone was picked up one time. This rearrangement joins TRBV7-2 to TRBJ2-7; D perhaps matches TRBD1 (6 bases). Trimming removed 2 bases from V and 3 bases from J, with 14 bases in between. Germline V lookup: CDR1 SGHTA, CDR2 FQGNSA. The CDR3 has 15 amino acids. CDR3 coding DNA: TGTGCCAGCAGCTTACCGGGACACAGAAGCTACGAGCAGTACTTC. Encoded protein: CASSLPGHRSYEQYF.

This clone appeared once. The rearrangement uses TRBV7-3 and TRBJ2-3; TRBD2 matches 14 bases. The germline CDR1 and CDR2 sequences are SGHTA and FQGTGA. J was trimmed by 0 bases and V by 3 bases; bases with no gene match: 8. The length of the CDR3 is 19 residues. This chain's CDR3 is CASSLTGTSGGSSTDTQYF. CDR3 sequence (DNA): TGTGCCAGCAGCTTGACCGGGACTAGCGGGGGTTCTAGCACAGATACGCAGTATTTT.

CDR3 bases: TGTGCCAGCTCCAGACTAGCGGGGGTAGAGACCCAGTACTTC. It specifies CASSRLAGVETQYF. The chain uses TRBV18 and TRBJ2-5, with 12 bases that match TRBD2. Germline lookup yields CDR1 KGHSH and CDR2 LQKENI. The CDR3 is 14 residues long. J lost 4 bases, V lost 6 bases, and 3 bases had no gene match. Full variable domain (remainder filled in from reference TRBV18 and TRBJ2-5): NAGVMQNPRHLVRRRGQEARLRCSPMKGHSHVYWYRQLPEEGLKFMVYLQKENIIDESGMPKERFSAEFPKEGPSILRIQQVVRGDSAAYFCASSRLAGVETQYFGPGTRLLVL.

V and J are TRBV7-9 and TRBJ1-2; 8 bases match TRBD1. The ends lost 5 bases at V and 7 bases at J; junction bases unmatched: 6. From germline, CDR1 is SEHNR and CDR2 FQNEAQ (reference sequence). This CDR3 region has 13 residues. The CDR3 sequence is CASSLDRELGYTF. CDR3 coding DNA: TGTGCCAGCAGCCTGGACAGGGAACTTGGCTACACCTTC.

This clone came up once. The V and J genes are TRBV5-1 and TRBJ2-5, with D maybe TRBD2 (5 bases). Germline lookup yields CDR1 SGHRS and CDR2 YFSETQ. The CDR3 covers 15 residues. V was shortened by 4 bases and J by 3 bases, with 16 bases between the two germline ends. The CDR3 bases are TGCGCCAGCAGCCCGGGCGGGTCGGGAAAAGAGACCCAGTACTTC. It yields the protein CASSPGGSGKETQYF.

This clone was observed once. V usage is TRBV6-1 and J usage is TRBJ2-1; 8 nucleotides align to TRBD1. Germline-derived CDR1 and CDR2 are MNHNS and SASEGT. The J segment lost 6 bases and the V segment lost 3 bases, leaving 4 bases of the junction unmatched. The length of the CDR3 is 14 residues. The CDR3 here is CASSEAGGFNEQFF. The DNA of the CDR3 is TGTGCCAGCAGTGAGGCAGGGGGCTTCAATGAGCAGTTCTTC.

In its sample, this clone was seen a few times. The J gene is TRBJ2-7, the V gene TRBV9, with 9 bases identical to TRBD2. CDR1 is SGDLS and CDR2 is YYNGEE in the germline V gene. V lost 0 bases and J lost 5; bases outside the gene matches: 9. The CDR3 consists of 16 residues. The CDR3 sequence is CASSVVDSGSPHEQYF. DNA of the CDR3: TGTGCCAGCAGCGTAGTGGATAGCGGGAGTCCCCACGAGCAGTACTTC.

CDR3: CASSPSLGLPPNYGYTF. In nucleotides, the CDR3 is TGTGCCAGCAGCCCAAGCTTGGGACTCCCCCCTAACTATGGCTACACCTTC. This chain links TRBV7-9 with TRBJ1-2; TRBD1 is a possible D gene (5 bases). The CDR3 runs 17 residues. With 5 bases removed from V and 0 bases from J, the gap between germline ends came to 19 bases. The germline V gene has CDR1 SEHNR and CDR2 FQNEAQ (reference sequence).

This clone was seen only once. CDR3 region: CATSGLDRENTEAFF. In DNA form, the CDR3 reads TGTGCCACCAGCGGCCTCGACAGGGAGAACACTGAAGCTTTCTTT. The chain has TRBV15 and TRBJ1-1, with 7 bases fitting TRBD1. CDR3 length: 15 residues. Germline trimming cut 5 bases from V and 1 base from J; bases unmatched to any gene: 7. The germline V gene has CDR1 LNHNV and CDR2 YYDKDF (reference sequence). Variable domain in full (rest from reference TRBV15 and TRBJ1-1): DAMVIQNPRYQVTQFGKPVTLSCSQTLNHNVMYWYQQKSSQAPKLLFHYYDKDFNNEADTPDNFQSRRPNTSFCFLDIRSPGLGDTAMYLCATSGLDRENTEAFFGQGTRLTVV.

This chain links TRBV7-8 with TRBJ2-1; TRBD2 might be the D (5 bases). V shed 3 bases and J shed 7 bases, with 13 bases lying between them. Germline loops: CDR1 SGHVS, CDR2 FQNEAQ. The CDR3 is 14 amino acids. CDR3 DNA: TGTGCCAGCAGCTTGGGCACTAGGGTTAATGAGCAGTTCTTC. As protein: CASSLGTRVNEQFF.

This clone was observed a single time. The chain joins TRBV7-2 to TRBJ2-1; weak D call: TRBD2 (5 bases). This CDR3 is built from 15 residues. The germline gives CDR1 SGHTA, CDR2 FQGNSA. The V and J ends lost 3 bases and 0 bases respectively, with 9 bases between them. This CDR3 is CASSFTGNSYNEQFF. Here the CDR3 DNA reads TGTGCCAGCAGCTTTACCGGGAACTCCTACAATGAGCAGTTCTTC.

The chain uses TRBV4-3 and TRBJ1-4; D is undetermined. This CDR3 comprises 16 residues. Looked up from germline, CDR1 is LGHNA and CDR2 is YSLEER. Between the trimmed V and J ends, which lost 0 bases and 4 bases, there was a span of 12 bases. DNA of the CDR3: TGCGCCAGCAGCCAAGATTACCAGCGTTTTAATGAAAAACTGTTTTTT. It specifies CASSQDYQRFNEKLFF.

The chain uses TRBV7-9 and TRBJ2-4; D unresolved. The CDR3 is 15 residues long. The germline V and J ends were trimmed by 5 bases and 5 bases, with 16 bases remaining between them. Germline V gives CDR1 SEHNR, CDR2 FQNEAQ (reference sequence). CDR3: CASSENAISQNIQYF. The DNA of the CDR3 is TGTGCCAGCAGCGAAAATGCAATAAGCCAAAACATTCAGTACTTC.

CDR3 residues: CAWSENEYTEAFF. The CDR3 DNA reads as TGTGCCTGGAGCGAAAATGAGTACACTGAAGCTTTCTTT. This chain uses TRBV30 with TRBJ1-1; no clear D gene. The germline V and J ends were trimmed by 3 bases and 3 bases, with 11 bases remaining between them. The V gene's germline CDR1 is GTSNPN and CDR2 SVGIG (reference sequence). The CDR3 extends over 13 amino acids.

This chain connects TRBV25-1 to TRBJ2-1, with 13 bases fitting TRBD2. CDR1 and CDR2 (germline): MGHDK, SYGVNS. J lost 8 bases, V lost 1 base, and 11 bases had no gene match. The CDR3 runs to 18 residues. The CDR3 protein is CASSELRTSGSGFHEQFF. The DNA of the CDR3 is TGTGCCAGCAGTGAATTGAGGACTAGCGGGAGTGGATTCCATGAGCAGTTCTTC.

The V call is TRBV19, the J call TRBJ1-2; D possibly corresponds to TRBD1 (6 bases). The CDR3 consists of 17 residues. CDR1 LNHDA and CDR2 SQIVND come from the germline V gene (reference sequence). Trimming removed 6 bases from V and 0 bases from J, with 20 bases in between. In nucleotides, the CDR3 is TGTGCCAGTAGGATGGCGACAGGACGAGTAGCTAACTATGGCTACACCTTC. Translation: CASRMATGRVANYGYTF.

The CDR3 reads CASSTRDRAYNEQFF. CDR3 bases: TGCGCCAGCAGCACCCGGGACAGGGCCTACAATGAGCAGTTCTTC. V gene TRBV5-1 combines with J gene TRBJ2-1, with 9 bases fitting TRBD1. The CDR3 loop spans 15 amino acids. Germline V gene data show CDR1 as SGHRS and CDR2 as YFSETQ. V was clipped by 4 bases and J by 2 bases; unmatched bases: 4.

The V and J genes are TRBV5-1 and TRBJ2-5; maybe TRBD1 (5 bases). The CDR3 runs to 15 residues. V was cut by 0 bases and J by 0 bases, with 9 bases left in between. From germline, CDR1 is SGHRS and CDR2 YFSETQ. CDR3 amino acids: CASSLGQGNQETQYF. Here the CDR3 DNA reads TGCGCCAGCAGCTTGGGGCAGGGAAACCAAGAGACCCAGTACTTC. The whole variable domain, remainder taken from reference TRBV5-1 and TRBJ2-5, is KAGVTQTPRYLIKTRGQQVTLSCSPISGHRSVSWYQQTPGQGLQFLFEYFSETQRNKGNFPGRFSGRQFSNSRSEMNVSTLELGDSALYLCASSLGQGNQETQYFGPGTRLLVL.

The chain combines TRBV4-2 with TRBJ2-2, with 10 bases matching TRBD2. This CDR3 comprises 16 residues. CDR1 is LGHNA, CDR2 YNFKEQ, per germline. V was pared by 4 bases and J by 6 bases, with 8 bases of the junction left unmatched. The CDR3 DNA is TGTGCCAGCAGCCTTGCGAGCGGGGGGGCCGCCGGGGAGCTGTTTTTT. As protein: CASSLASGGAAGELFF.

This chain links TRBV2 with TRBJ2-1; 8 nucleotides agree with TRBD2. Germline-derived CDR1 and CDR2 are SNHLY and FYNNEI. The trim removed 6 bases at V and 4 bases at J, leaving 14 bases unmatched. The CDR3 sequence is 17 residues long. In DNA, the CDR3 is TGTGCCAGCAGCCCCCGGGCCGGGACTAGAGGGTACAATGAGCAGTTCTTC. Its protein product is CASSPRAGTRGYNEQFF.

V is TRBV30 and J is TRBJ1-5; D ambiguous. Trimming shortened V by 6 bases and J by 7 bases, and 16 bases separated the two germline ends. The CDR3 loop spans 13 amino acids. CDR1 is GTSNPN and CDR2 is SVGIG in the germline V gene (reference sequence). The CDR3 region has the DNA TGTGCCTGCCAAACGGAGGAGGGACAGCCCCAGCATTTT. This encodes CACQTEEGQPQHF.

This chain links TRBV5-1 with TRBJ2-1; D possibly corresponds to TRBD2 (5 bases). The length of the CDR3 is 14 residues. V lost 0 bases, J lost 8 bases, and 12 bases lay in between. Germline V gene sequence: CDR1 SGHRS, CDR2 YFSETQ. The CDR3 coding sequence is TGCGCCAGCAGCTTGGGGCCGGGGTTCGATGAGCAGTTCTTC. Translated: CASSLGPGFDEQFF.

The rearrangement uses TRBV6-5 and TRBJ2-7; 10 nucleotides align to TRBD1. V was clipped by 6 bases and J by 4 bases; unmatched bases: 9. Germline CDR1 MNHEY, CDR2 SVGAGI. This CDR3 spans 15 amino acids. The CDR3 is CASRQPGQGIYEQYF. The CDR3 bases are TGTGCCAGCAGGCAACCGGGACAGGGGATTTACGAGCAGTACTTC.

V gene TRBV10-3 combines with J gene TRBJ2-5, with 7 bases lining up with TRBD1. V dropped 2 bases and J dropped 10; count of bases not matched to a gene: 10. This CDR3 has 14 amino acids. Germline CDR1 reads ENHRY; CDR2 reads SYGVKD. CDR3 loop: CAISEGLNDRVQYF. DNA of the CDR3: TGTGCCATCAGTGAGGGCCTAAATGACAGGGTCCAGTACTTC.

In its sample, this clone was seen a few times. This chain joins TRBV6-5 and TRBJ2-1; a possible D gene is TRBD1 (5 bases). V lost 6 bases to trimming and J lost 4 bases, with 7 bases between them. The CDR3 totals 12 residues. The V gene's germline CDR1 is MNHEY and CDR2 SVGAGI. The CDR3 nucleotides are TGTGCCAGCAGCCAGGGTTACAATGAGCAGTTCTTC. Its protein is CASSQGYNEQFF.

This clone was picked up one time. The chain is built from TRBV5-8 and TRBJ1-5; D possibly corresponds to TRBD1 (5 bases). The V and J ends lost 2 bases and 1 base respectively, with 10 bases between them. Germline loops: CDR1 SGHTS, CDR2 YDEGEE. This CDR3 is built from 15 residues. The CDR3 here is CASSLHRGSNQPQHF. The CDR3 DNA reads TGTGCCAGCAGCTTACATAGGGGAAGCAATCAGCCCCAGCATTTT.